This is a list of T cell receptor beta chains from one sample in a study of blood T cell repertoires in COVID-19. Here immunoSEQ multiplex PCR was the method, and the copy in TCRdb shows in-frame clones only, minus some. The sample has roughly 700,000 clones; around 89% are singletons. The material sequenced was peripheral blood. These receptors originate from a woman younger than 35 with acute or convalescent COVID-19. CDR3s include the opening cysteine and the closing phenylalanine or tryptophan. The D gene is left open where the match is weak. Size values are once, few and many counts, or a class for expanded clones, and some rows have none.

abundance,len,j_gene,v_gene,d_gene,CDR3nt,CDR3aa
-,15,TRBJ1-6,TRBV5-6,-,TGTGCCAGCAGCGATGGACAGCACTATAATTCACCCCTCCACTTT,CASSDGQHYNSPLHF
-,15,TRBJ1-2,TRBV7-2,-,TGTGCCAGCAGCTTGGGGAGGACCCTGGCCTATGGCTACACCTTC,CASSLGRTLAYGYTF
few,17,TRBJ1-4,TRBV30,TRBD1,TGTGCCTGGAGTTTTAGGGGGCGCGGCTCGACTAATGAAAAACTGTTTTTT,CAWSFRGRGSTNEKLFF
-,18,TRBJ1-2,TRBV4-1,-,TGCGCCAGCAGCCAAGGGTTTGAGTTGGGCAGAGGGTTATATGGCTACACCTTC,CASSQGFELGRGLYGYTF
-,15,TRBJ1-2,TRBV19,-,TGTGCCAGTAGTTTCGGGGGGCGGATCGGCTATGGCTACACCTTC,CASSFGGRIGYGYTF
-,15,TRBJ1-1,TRBV30,-,TGTGCCTGGAGTGTACTAGAAGGGCGGGACACTGAAGCTTTCTTT,CAWSVLEGRDTEAFF
-,15,TRBJ2-5,TRBV24-1,TRBD1,TGTGCCACCAGTGATTCTGGGACAGGGCAAGAGACCCAGTACTTC,CATSDSGTGQETQYF
once,15,TRBJ2-3,TRBV6-1,TRBD2,TGTGCCAGCAGTGACAGAGTAGCGGGGGGGAATACGCAGTATTTT,CASSDRVAGGNTQYF
-,14,TRBJ2-3,TRBV29-1,TRBD2,TGCAGCGCCGACCGGGACTACCGCACAGATACGCAGTATTTT,CSADRDYRTDTQYF
few,14,TRBJ1-1,TRBV5-5,-,TGTGCCAGCAGCCCTGAGGGGGGGCTGGATGAAGCTTTCTTT,CASSPEGGLDEAFF
-,15,TRBJ2-7,TRBV30,TRBD1,TGTGCCGTAAATTTACGGGACAGGGGACATTACGAGCAGTACTTC,CAVNLRDRGHYEQYF
-,17,TRBJ1-5,TRBV30,TRBD1,TGTGCCTGGAGTCCCGAGGCCGACAGGGGAGGGAATCAGCCCCAGCATTTT,CAWSPEADRGGNQPQHF
once,16,TRBJ2-3,TRBV18,TRBD1,TGTGCCAGCTCCCTGGGACAGGGGGTTTCCACAGATACGCAGTATTTT,CASSLGQGVSTDTQYF
-,13,TRBJ1-5,TRBV4-2,TRBD1,TGTGCCAGCGCCGGGACAGAGAATCAGCCCCAGCATTTT,CASAGTENQPQHF
-,17,TRBJ2-3,TRBV9,-,TGTGCCAGCAGCGCCTACACAGGGTTACGGAGAACAGATACGCAGTATTTT,CASSAYTGLRRTDTQYF
-,17,TRBJ1-2,TRBV9,TRBD1,TGTGCCAGCAGCGGGCGTCGGACAGGGCGGTCTAACTATGGCTACACCTTC,CASSGRRTGRSNYGYTF
-,15,TRBJ1-1,TRBV5-1,-,TGCGCCAGCAGCCTTAAAAGACCGGGGGACACTGAAGCTTTCTTT,CASSLKRPGDTEAFF
-,17,TRBJ2-5,TRBV6-2/TRBV6-3,-,TGTGCCAGCAGTTACGGGGGGGCGACAGTGCCCCAAGAGACCCAGTACTTC,CASSYGGATVPQETQYF
-,12,TRBJ1-1,TRBV28,-,TGTGCCAGCAGTTTACAGAACACTGAAGCTTTCTTT,CASSLQNTEAFF
-,13,TRBJ1-2,TRBV30,-,TGTGCCTGGAGTGTACGAGGGTCGGGAGGCTACACCTTC,CAWSVRGSGGYTF
few,14,TRBJ1-1,TRBV29-1,-,TGCAGCGTTGAAGGGGTGAGGGGAGGCACTGAAGCTTTCTTT,CSVEGVRGGTEAFF
-,13,TRBJ1-2,TRBV7-6,-,TGTGCCAGCAGTAATACCGGGTACTATGGCTACACCTTC,CASSNTGYYGYTF
-,11,TRBJ1-2,TRBV20-1,-,TGCAGTGCTAGAGCGGGGAATGGCTACACCTTC,CSARAGNGYTF
-,15,TRBJ2-1,TRBV9,TRBD2,TGTGCCAGCAGCGTGACAAGCGGGGGGTACAATGAGCAGTTCTTC,CASSVTSGGYNEQFF
once,13,TRBJ1-1,TRBV30,-,TGTGCCTGGAGCGCTCAGGGGAACACTGAAGCTTTCTTT,CAWSAQGNTEAFF
-,14,TRBJ2-7,TRBV9,TRBD2,TGTGCCAGCAGTAGCGGGGAATGGGCCTACGAGCAGTACTTC,CASSSGEWAYEQYF
-,12,TRBJ1-1,TRBV30,-,TGTGCCTGGATAGGGGGGAACACTGAAGCTTTCTTT,CAWIGGNTEAFF
-,14,TRBJ2-5,TRBV6-5,TRBD2,TGTGCCAGCAGTTACGGACTAGCGGAAGAGACCCAGTACTTC,CASSYGLAEETQYF
-,15,TRBJ1-6,TRBV7-2,TRBD1,TGTGCCAGCAGCTTGGACAGGGCGTCTAATTCACCCCTCCACTTT,CASSLDRASNSPLHF
-,15,TRBJ2-7,TRBV4-3,-,TGCGCCAGCAGCCAATTATTCGACAGTCACCACGAGCAGTACTTC,CASSQLFDSHHEQYF
-,17,TRBJ2-6,TRBV7-2,TRBD2,TGTGCCAGCAGCCCGGGACTAGCGGGAGGTGGGGCCAACGTCCTGACTTTC,CASSPGLAGGGANVLTF
-,17,TRBJ1-3,TRBV15,-,TGTGCCACCAGCAGAGATGGGAGGGGCTTCTCTGGAAACACCATATATTTT,CATSRDGRGFSGNTIYF
-,14,TRBJ2-7,TRBV9,-,TGTGCCAGCAGCGTAGCTCCCTCGGGCTACGAGCAGTACTTC,CASSVAPSGYEQYF
-,13,TRBJ2-7,TRBV2,-,TGTGCCAGCAGGGAGGGTCTGACCTACGAGCAGTACTTC,CASREGLTYEQYF
-,15,TRBJ2-3,TRBV28,TRBD2,TGTGCCAGCAGTTCGACTAGCGGGGGAGGAGATACGCAGTATTTT,CASSSTSGGGDTQYF
-,13,TRBJ2-3,TRBV19,-,TGTGCCATTAGGGGCGGGGACACAGATACGCAGTATTTT,CAIRGGDTDTQYF
-,14,TRBJ2-7,TRBV4-1,TRBD2,TGCGCCAGCAGCCTAGAGACTAGCGGGGCGCCTCAGTACTTC,CASSLETSGAPQYF
-,16,TRBJ2-7,TRBV5-6,TRBD1,TGTGCCAGCAGCTGGACAGGGGATGTGGCTTCCTACGAGCAGTACTTC,CASSWTGDVASYEQYF
-,15,TRBJ2-1,TRBV9,TRBD1,TGTGCCAGCAGCGTAGTAGGGGACAGCCGCGCTGAGCAGTTCTTC,CASSVVGDSRAEQFF
-,12,TRBJ1-5,TRBV28,-,TGTGCCAGCAGCCAGGGAGGTCAGCCCCAGCATTTT,CASSQGGQPQHF
-,11,TRBJ1-5,TRBV20-1,-,TGCAGTGAAGAGGGAAATCAGCCCCAGCATTTT,CSEEGNQPQHF
once,18,TRBJ1-5,TRBV4-1,-,TGCGCCAGCAGCCAAGAATTAGACGGGAGGAACGGCAATCAGCCCCAGCATTTT,CASSQELDGRNGNQPQHF
-,14,TRBJ2-2,TRBV7-8,-,TGTGCCAGCAGCCCGGGGCAGGGGACCGGGGAGCTGTTTTTT,CASSPGQGTGELFF
once,15,TRBJ1-1,TRBV5-1,-,TGCGCCAGCAGCTTGGAAGAACAGGTGAACACTGAAGCTTTCTTT,CASSLEEQVNTEAFF
-,14,TRBJ2-3,TRBV6-5,TRBD1,TGTGCCAGCTCCCCCGGACAGGGGGCAGATACGCAGTATTTT,CASSPGQGADTQYF
-,14,TRBJ1-3,TRBV6-6,-,TGTGCCAGCAGTTACAGCAACTCTGGAAACACCATATATTTT,CASSYSNSGNTIYF
-,15,TRBJ2-7,TRBV4-3,-,TGCGCCAGCAGCCAGGAGCAGGGCGGTCTTTACGAGCAGTACTTC,CASSQEQGGLYEQYF
-,17,TRBJ1-1,TRBV30,-,TGTGCCTGGAGTTTTTATCGGGGACAAATCATGAACACTGAAGCTTTCTTT,CAWSFYRGQIMNTEAFF
-,18,TRBJ2-1,TRBV28,-,TGTGCCAGCACTGAGGAGAATACACTAAGCCCTGCCTACAATGAGCAGTTCTTC,CASTEENTLSPAYNEQFF
-,13,TRBJ1-1,TRBV12-3/TRBV12-4,-,TGTGCCAGCAGTTTAGCCCGGGGCACTGAAGCTTTCTTT,CASSLARGTEAFF
-,17,TRBJ1-6,TRBV7-3,TRBD1,TGTGCCAGCAGCGCCGGAGCGACAGGGCTCTTTTCGGCACCCCTCCACTTT,CASSAGATGLFSAPLHF
-,14,TRBJ1-5,TRBV2,TRBD1,TGTGCCAGCAGTGACGACAGGGTCGATCAGCCCCAGCATTTT,CASSDDRVDQPQHF